Included here is one T cell receptor (beta chain) sequence, with context. What it recognizes is unknown. Mouse names are used for the genes. The read is 1 residue too short to cover the CDR3 end, so that end is filled in from the germline J gene. These data are taken from a study of tissue T cells after allogeneic stem cell transplantation. The study's findings and limits: Shared clones across patients were few; motif clustering revealed tissue-specific shared signatures. The study did not identify alloreactive or antigen-specific tissue TCRs, and some clones might be persisting host cells. Anatomically similar tissues had similar TCR repertoires within each patient.

TCRdb's copy holds only in-frame clones and misses some; the assay was immunoSEQ multiplex PCR. The sample lists about 15,000 clones, about 70% occurring once. CDR1 and CDR2 (germline): NNHDY, SYVADS. J was trimmed by 4 bases and V by 4 bases; bases with no gene match: 4. The length of the CDR3 is 14 residues. The origin of this receptor is a female BALB/c mouse in good health. The mouse strain carries the MHC haplotype H2-d. What was sequenced was spleen. The chain carries TRBV13-3 and TRBJ2-4, with 9 bases identical to TRBD2. CDR3 bases read: TGTGCCAGCAGTTCGGGACTGGGAGAAAACACCTTGTAC. It translates to CASSSGLGENTLY. The whole CDR3 protein is CASSSGLGENTLYF.